This TCR beta chain is drawn from a study of blood T cell repertoires in COVID-19. Measured with immunoSEQ multiplex PCR; TCRdb has only the in-frame clones, and not every one. The sample holds hundreds of thousands of clones; roughly nine tenths are singletons and the top ten take about 1.1%. CDR1 and CDR2 (germline): SGHNT, YYREEE (reference sequence). The CDR3 is 13 amino acids. V dropped 6 bases and J dropped 3 bases, with 9 bases sitting between them. This receptor was taken from a young man who had recovered from COVID-19. This chain uses TRBV5-4 with TRBJ1-4; unclear D gene. The sample consisted of PBMCs or T cells enriched from blood (not recorded which). CDR3 DNA sequence: TGTGCCAGCACCTCGGAGGCTAATGAAAAACTGTTTTTT. Translated, it gives CASTSEANEKLFF.